Following are 29 T cell receptor beta chains from one sample sequenced in a study of Ad26.COV2.S vaccination and SARS-CoV-2 variants. Using immunoSEQ multiplex PCR, the repertoire was profiled, and TCRdb retains in-frame clones only, with some absent. Here the sample spans 350,000 to 500,000 clones, 90% being singletons. Treatment given: approximately 18 received Ad26.COV2.S at low or high dose, single or two shots; about 5 received placebo; per-sample allocation not given. Sampling was performed 63 days after the first vaccine or placebo injection. The sequences come from peripheral blood, collected in a trial of Ad26.COV2.S vaccine versus placebo. These receptors all stem from a person between 18 and 65 years old who received the Ad26.COV2.S COVID-19 vaccine or a placebo.

This chain uses TRBV4-3 with TRBJ2-6; D gene uncertain. The CDR3 loop spans 16 amino acids. The germline V gene has CDR1 LGHNA and CDR2 YSLEER. Between the trimmed V and J ends, which lost 1 base and 2 bases, there was a span of 9 bases. CDR3 in DNA: TGCGCCAGCAGCCAAGTCGGCTTTACTGGGGCCAACGTCCTGACTTTC. Translated: CASSQVGFTGANVLTF.

This chain uses TRBV6-5 with TRBJ1-3; 7 positions agree with TRBD1. The V and J ends lost 6 bases and 0 bases, in that order; junction bases with no gene match: 5. Germline CDR1 and CDR2: MNHEY and SVGAGI. The CDR3 loop spans 15 amino acids. CDR3 region: CASSRDSVSGNTIYF. The DNA of the CDR3 is TGTGCCAGCAGCCGGGACAGCGTCTCTGGAAACACCATATATTTT.

The gene calls are TRBV15 and TRBJ2-2; TRBD1 agrees at 7 bases. The CDR3 sequence is 17 residues long. Per germline, CDR1 LNHNV and CDR2 YYDKDF (reference sequence). J was trimmed by 2 bases and V by 2 bases; bases with no gene match: 8. The DNA for the CDR3 is TGTGCCACCAGCAGAACAGGGGCGGACCTAAACACCGGGGAGCTGTTTTTT. The encoded protein is CATSRTGADLNTGELFF.

The V call is TRBV18, the J call TRBJ2-7; TRBD2 is a possible D gene (5 bases). This CDR3 is 15 amino acids long. CDR1 and CDR2 from the germline V gene are KGHSH and LQKENI. The V gene lost 0 bases and the J gene lost 0 bases, with 9 bases spanning the gap. CDR3: CASSPPTGSSYEQYF. The CDR3 bases are TGTGCCAGCTCACCACCTACGGGGAGCTCCTACGAGCAGTACTTC.

This rearrangement joins TRBV2 to TRBJ2-3, with D possibly TRBD1 on 6 matching bases. Germline CDR1 SNHLY, CDR2 FYNNEI. The V and J ends lost 6 bases and 3 bases respectively, with 25 bases between them. This CDR3 spans 18 amino acids. DNA for the CDR3: TGTGCCAGCAGCCCTAGGGGGTCCCAACTCCGTTGGACAGATACGCAGTATTTT. Its protein product is CASSPRGSQLRWTDTQYF.

This clone has only one observation. V gene TRBV27 combines with J gene TRBJ2-5; maybe TRBD1 (5 bases). Trimming pared 0 bases from V and 1 base from J, leaving 12 bases between. The CDR3 is 16 amino acids. Germline loops: CDR1 MNHEY, CDR2 SMNVEV (reference sequence). The CDR3 nucleotides are TGTGCCAGCAGTTTATCTTATGGGGCGTCCCAAGAGACCCAGTACTTC. It is translated as CASSLSYGASQETQYF.

The V gene is TRBV5-4, the J gene TRBJ2-6; tentative D call: TRBD1 (5 bases). V shed 6 bases and J shed 2 bases, with 9 bases lying between them. Germline V gives CDR1 SGHNT, CDR2 YYREEE (reference sequence). This CDR3 comprises 14 residues. CDR3 bases: TGTGCCAGCAATAGGGGTACTGGGGCCAACGTCCTGACTTTC. It encodes CASNRGTGANVLTF.

The chain recombines TRBV19 with TRBJ2-7; weak D call: TRBD1 (5 bases). The V and J ends lost 3 bases and 2 bases respectively, with 11 bases between them. This CDR3 is 14 amino acids long. Germline V gene data show CDR1 as LNHDA and CDR2 as SQIVND (reference sequence). CDR3 protein: CASSIRTPTYEQYF. The CDR3 coding sequence is TGTGCCAGTAGTATTCGGACACCCACCTACGAGCAGTACTTC.

The chain couples TRBV28 to TRBJ2-7; 8 bases are a match to TRBD1. Germline trimming cut 6 bases from V and 3 bases from J; bases unmatched to any gene: 4. Germline V gives CDR1 MDHEN, CDR2 SYDVKM. The CDR3 covers 13 residues. CDR3 amino acids: CASRKTGDYEQYF. DNA for the CDR3: TGTGCCAGCAGAAAGACAGGGGACTACGAGCAGTACTTC.

For this clone: This CDR3 is also generated by other DNA sequences in the sample. This rearrangement joins TRBV28 to TRBJ2-5, with 9 bases that match TRBD1. The CDR3 sequence is 15 residues long. J lost 1 base, V lost 3 bases, and 3 bases had no gene match. The V gene's germline CDR1 is MDHEN and CDR2 SYDVKM. The CDR3 spells CASSFSGQGQETQYF. The DNA of the CDR3 is TGTGCCAGCAGTTTTTCGGGACAGGGCCAAGAGACCCAGTACTTC.

This chain joins TRBV7-2 and TRBJ2-1, with 9 bases aligning to TRBD2. This CDR3 contains 16 residues. Trimming at V came to 5 bases and at J to 1 base, leaving 6 bases not matched to a gene. Germline-derived CDR1 and CDR2 are SGHTA and FQGNSA. This CDR3 reads CASSLRSGRSYNEQFF. The CDR3 coding sequence is TGTGCCAGCAGCCTCCGTAGCGGGAGATCCTACAATGAGCAGTTCTTC.

This chain uses TRBV7-9 with TRBJ2-7, with D uncertain. V shed 4 bases and J shed 2 bases, with 3 bases lying between them. The germline gives CDR1 SEHNR, CDR2 FQNEAQ (reference sequence). This CDR3 is built from 11 residues. The CDR3 is CASSSAYEQYF. In DNA, the CDR3 is TGTGCCAGCAGCTCAGCCTACGAGCAGTACTTC.

The V call is TRBV28, the J call TRBJ1-5; possibly TRBD1 for D (6 bases). CDR1 is MDHEN and CDR2 is SYDVKM in the germline V gene. V was shortened by 9 bases and J by 0 bases, with 9 bases between the two germline ends. This CDR3 spans 13 amino acids. The CDR3 nucleotides read TGTGCCAGTGGGGGCCATAGCAATCAGCCCCAGCATTTT. It translates to CASGGHSNQPQHF. Together with reference TRBV28 and TRBJ1-5, the CDR3 gives the full variable domain: DVKVTQSSRYLVKRTGEKVFLECVQDMDHENMFWYRQDPGLGLRLIYFSYDVKMKEKGDIPEGYSVSREKKERFSLILESASTNQTSMYLCASGGHSNQPQHFGDGTRLSIL.

The rearrangement joins TRBV9 to TRBJ2-5; D unclear. The CDR3 extends over 15 amino acids. Germline V gene lookup returns CDR1 SGDLS and CDR2 YYNGEE. V was shortened by 0 bases and J by 2 bases, with 11 bases between the two germline ends. CDR3: CASSVGVGSQETQYF. CDR3 coding DNA: TGTGCCAGCAGCGTAGGGGTAGGGTCTCAAGAGACCCAGTACTTC.

This clone was recorded once. The gene calls are TRBV7-3 and TRBJ2-2; D gene ambiguous. This CDR3 has 14 residues. In germline, CDR1 is SGHTA, CDR2 FQGTGA. V shed 1 base and J shed 6 bases, with 9 bases lying between them. The DNA for the CDR3 is TGTGCCAGCAGCTTAAGCCGGAAGCCCGGGGAGCTGTTTTTT. It encodes CASSLSRKPGELFF. The variable domain in full, with the rest retrieved from reference TRBV7-3 and TRBJ2-2, is GAGVSQTPSNKVTEKGKYVELRCDPISGHTALYWYRQSLGQGPEFLIYFQGTGAADDSGLPNDRFFAVRPEGSVSTLKIQRTERGDSAVYLCASSLSRKPGELFFGEGSRLTVL.

This clone was seen only once. The chain couples TRBV13 to TRBJ2-5; no clear D. The CDR3 contains 13 residues. The ends were cut back, 1 base at V and 10 bases at J, with 13 bases in the middle. Germline V gives CDR1 PRHDT, CDR2 FYEKMQ (reference sequence). The CDR3 is CASSLDGPRIQYF. The CDR3 bases are TGTGCCAGCAGCTTAGACGGGCCGAGGATCCAGTACTTC.

The count of this clone is one. The V call is TRBV10-3, the J call TRBJ1-6; 8 bases map to TRBD1. Germline loops: CDR1 ENHRY, CDR2 SYGVKD. V trimming: 5 bases; J trimming: 8 bases; junction bases outside the gene matches: 2. The CDR3 has 13 amino acids. CDR3 protein: CAISQGAHSPLHF. The CDR3 DNA is TGTGCCATCAGTCAGGGGGCCCATTCACCCCTCCACTTT.

The chain recombines TRBV20-1 with TRBJ2-2, with a weak D call TRBD1 (6 bases). V lost 6 bases and J 7 bases, leaving 18 bases between the germline ends. CDR1 and CDR2 from the germline V gene are DFQATT and SNEGSKA (reference sequence). The CDR3 runs 14 residues. Written as DNA, the CDR3 is TGCAGTGCCAGTGAGCATGGACAGCTCGGGGAGCTGTTTTTT. Its translation: CSASEHGQLGELFF.

The chain couples TRBV12-3 or TRBV12-4 to TRBJ1-4; D unresolved. The CDR3 runs to 12 residues. With 6 bases removed from V and 8 bases from J, the gap between germline ends came to 10 bases. The CDR3 bases are TGTGCCAGCAGCCCGGACTTGGAAAAACTGTTTTTT. Translated: CASSPDLEKLFF.

CDR3 residues: CASTRQGYNQPQHF. In nucleotides, the CDR3 is TGTGCCAGCACTCGACAGGGTTACAATCAGCCCCAGCATTTT. The chain has TRBV6-5 and TRBJ1-5; TRBD1 aligns across 7 bases. J was trimmed by 3 bases and V by 7 bases; bases with no gene match: 6. The CDR3 sequence is 14 residues long. CDR1 MNHEY and CDR2 SVGAGI come from the germline V gene.

The chain has TRBV3-1 (or the pseudogene TRBV3-2) and TRBJ2-7; D is perhaps TRBD2 (6 bases). Trimming removed 0 bases from V and 6 bases from J, with 9 bases in between. Looked up from germline, CDR1 is LGHDT and CDR2 is YNNKEL (reference sequence). The CDR3 is 13 residues long. CDR3 bases: TGTGCCAGCAGCCAAGAGGGGAGGACCGAGCAGTACTTC. Translating it yields CASSQEGRTEQYF.

The chain combines TRBV2 with TRBJ1-1; weak D call: TRBD1 (5 bases). V lost 6 bases to trimming and J lost 2 bases, with 13 bases between them. The V gene's germline CDR1 is SNHLY and CDR2 FYNNEI. This CDR3 region has 14 residues. The CDR3 is CASRYDRDNTEAFF. The CDR3, as DNA: TGTGCCAGCAGGTACGACAGAGACAACACTGAAGCTTTCTTT.

This clone has a single count. The rearrangement joins TRBV15 to TRBJ2-1; unclear D gene. CDR1 is LNHNV and CDR2 is YYDKDF in the germline V gene (reference sequence). With 4 bases removed from V and 1 base from J, the gap between germline ends came to 11 bases. The CDR3 covers 15 residues. The DNA for the CDR3 is TGTGCCACCAGCACCTTAGGCTTATCCTACAATGAGCAGTTCTTC. The encoded protein is CATSTLGLSYNEQFF.

The chain combines TRBV27 with TRBJ1-4, with 7 bases identical to TRBD1. CDR3 size: 15 residues. V lost 6 bases to trimming and J lost 8 bases; unmatched junction nucleotides: 12. Germline CDR1 reads MNHEY; CDR2 reads SMNVEV (reference sequence). The CDR3 DNA follows: TGTGCCAGCAGCCAGGGGGGGGCGCTAGGGGAAAAACTGTTTTTT. Amino acid sequence: CASSQGGALGEKLFF.

The V gene is TRBV10-3, the J gene TRBJ1-2; 10 bases line up with TRBD1. This CDR3 comprises 14 residues. From germline, CDR1 is ENHRY and CDR2 SYGVKD. J lost 3 bases, V lost 6 bases, and 4 bases had no gene match. CDR3 DNA: TGTGCCATCAGGTTGACAGGGGGCGACTATGGCTACACCTTC. This gives the protein CAIRLTGGDYGYTF.

This rearrangement joins TRBV11-2 to TRBJ2-1; tentative D call: TRBD2 (5 bases). Trimming took off 9 bases at V and 8 bases at J, with 14 bases between the two ends. CDR3 length: 12 amino acids. Germline CDR1 reads SGHAT; CDR2 reads FQNNGV. The CDR3 here is CASSWRRHEQFF. The DNA for the CDR3 is TGTGCCAGTTCGTGGAGGAGGCATGAGCAGTTCTTC.

The rearrangement links TRBV30 to TRBJ2-2; D call uncertain. Per the germline V gene, CDR1 is GTSNPN and CDR2 is SVGIG (reference sequence). The V and J ends lost 7 bases and 1 base respectively, with 4 bases between them. The CDR3 contains 11 residues. DNA of the CDR3: TGTGCCTACAAGAACACCGGGGAGCTGTTTTTT. Translated: CAYKNTGELFF.

This clone appeared a single time. A read error may account for a junction end that differs from germline. The CDR3 nucleotides read TGTGCTAGCAGCCCGACCTCACTAGCCCAGAATGAGCAGTTCTTC. Translated, it gives CASSPTSLAQNEQFF. The rearrangement uses TRBV7-7 and TRBJ2-1, with D perhaps TRBD2 (6 bases). Germline V lookup: CDR1 SSHAT, CDR2 FNYEAQ (reference sequence). This CDR3 region has 15 residues.

The rearrangement links TRBV28 to TRBJ2-7; D gene ambiguous. This CDR3 contains 16 residues. The V end was cut by 3 bases, the J end by 0 bases, with 15 bases between. Germline V gene sequence: CDR1 MDHEN, CDR2 SYDVKM. The DNA of the CDR3 is TGTGCCAGCAGTTTCGTATATTGGGCTAGCTCCTACGAGCAGTACTTC. This sequence encodes CASSFVYWASSYEQYF.